This entry is about one T cell receptor beta chain. This sample is part of a study of blood T cell repertoires in COVID-19. The overall study: There were acute and convalescent COVID-19 samples, and they came from the United States, Italy and Spain.

Repertoires were generated with immunoSEQ multiplex PCR, while TCRdb's copy carries only in-frame clones and drops some. The table includes roughly 71,000 clones, over 70% detected once. In germline, CDR1 is MNHEY, CDR2 SVGAGI. The CDR3 consists of 16 residues. With V trimmed by 0 bases and J by 2 bases, 5 bases remained unmatched. This chain links TRBV6-5 with TRBJ2-5; TRBD2 matches at 8 bases. This clonotype was obtained from a man between 65 and 85 years old who had recovered from COVID-19. The specimen was peripheral blood. The CDR3 DNA reads as TGTGCCAGCAGTTACTCAACTAGCGGAACTCAAGAGACCCAGTACTTC. Protein product: CASSYSTSGTQETQYF.